The clone carrying this T cell receptor beta chain was recorded many times. Its matching antigen is unknown. The sample is drawn from a study of T-cell reconstitution after alpha-beta-depleted transplantation in children. Study findings and constraints: About two months after transplant, alpha-beta T cells reportedly came from several hundred expanded graft clones. Fresh T-cell production supplied most of the T-cell counts and diversity seen one year after transplant. It was surviving recipient T cells and thymic progenitors that gave some patients high TCRbeta diversity at day 60.

V dropped 5 bases and J dropped 3; count of bases not matched to a gene: 6. Germline lookup yields CDR1 DFQATT and CDR2 SNEGSKA (reference sequence). This CDR3 is 14 amino acids long. The library targeted TCRbeta and was prepared with unique molecular identifiers. TCRdb processed the PCR reads anew with MiXCR; each CDR3 protein has one entry. In the table there are 200,000 to 250,000 distinct CDR3 sequences, approximately 8.9% of which are singletons. The input for sequencing was PBMCs, mostly from graft donor cells, taken 180 days after TCRalphabeta/CD19-depleted stem cell transplant. The V gene is TRBV20-1, the J gene TRBJ2-7; 11 bases align to TRBD1. This clonotype was sampled from a male patient between 5 and 17 years old who had a stem cell transplant for acute lymphoblastic leukemia, so the T cells may come from the graft donor. This CDR3 is CSAQWGQGGYEQYF. The DNA for the CDR3 is TGCAGTGCTCAATGGGGACAGGGGGGCTACGAGCAGTACTTC.